The rows below give T cell receptor beta chains drawn from one sample of a study of T cells in Graves' hyperthyroidism and ophthalmopathy. One entry per CDR3 protein results from TCRdb running MiXCR on the multiplex PCR reads. This table holds around 600,000 distinct CDR3 sequences, 45% found once. The sequenced sample was peripheral blood or thyroid tissue (not recorded which). These receptors all come from an adult man with Graves' disease, either hyperthyroidism or ophthalmopathy (not recorded which). Each CDR3 is given without its conserved first and last residue. Rows give clone size only sometimes, using once, few, many, or a class for an expanded clone.

.,TRBJ1-4,TRBV7-3,ASSLYSGTGYEKLF
many,TRBJ1-2,TRBV7-9,ASSAGSYGYT
few,TRBJ2-7,TRBV7-8,ASSSTKGPGAYEQY
.,TRBJ2-5,TRBV15,ATSSDGYGQETQY
many,TRBJ1-1,TRBV10-3,AINSLNTEAF
.,TRBJ2-5,TRBV29-1,SVVRGAGETQY
many,TRBJ1-6,TRBV10-3,AISVGSSYNSPLH
once,TRBJ1-2,TRBV24-1,ATSETGRDGYT
many,TRBJ1-1,TRBV29-1,SAERGVGTEAF
few,TRBJ2-5,TRBV29-1,SAGGIQETQY
many,TRBJ1-6,TRBV2,ASSETRSAYNSPLH
.,TRBJ1-1,TRBV6-5,ASSYWGRDTEAF
many,TRBJ2-7,TRBV20-1,SATGTGTYEQY
.,TRBJ1-6,TRBV7-2,ASSLGTGGVLGNSPLH
.,TRBJ1-5,TRBV7-9,ASSAVPGPVNQPQH
few,TRBJ1-5,TRBV12-3/TRBV12-4,ASTPGGGRSNQPQH
many,TRBJ2-5,TRBV7-9,ASSQTGQSETQY
.,TRBJ1-4,TRBV2,ASRTDMREKLF
many,TRBJ1-5,TRBV19,ASKLGQDNQPQH
many,TRBJ1-1,TRBV2,ASMGWGGSTEAF
few,TRBJ2-2,TRBV2,ASSLTSGYTGELF
few,TRBJ1-4,TRBV7-9,ATSGTGGEKLF
many,TRBJ1-5,TRBV10-3,AISTQGLGQPQH
many,TRBJ2-7,TRBV24-1,ATSALAGEQY
few,TRBJ1-2,TRBV7-2,ASITGGTYGYT
.,TRBJ1-6,TRBV5-1,ASSTGSGNSPLH